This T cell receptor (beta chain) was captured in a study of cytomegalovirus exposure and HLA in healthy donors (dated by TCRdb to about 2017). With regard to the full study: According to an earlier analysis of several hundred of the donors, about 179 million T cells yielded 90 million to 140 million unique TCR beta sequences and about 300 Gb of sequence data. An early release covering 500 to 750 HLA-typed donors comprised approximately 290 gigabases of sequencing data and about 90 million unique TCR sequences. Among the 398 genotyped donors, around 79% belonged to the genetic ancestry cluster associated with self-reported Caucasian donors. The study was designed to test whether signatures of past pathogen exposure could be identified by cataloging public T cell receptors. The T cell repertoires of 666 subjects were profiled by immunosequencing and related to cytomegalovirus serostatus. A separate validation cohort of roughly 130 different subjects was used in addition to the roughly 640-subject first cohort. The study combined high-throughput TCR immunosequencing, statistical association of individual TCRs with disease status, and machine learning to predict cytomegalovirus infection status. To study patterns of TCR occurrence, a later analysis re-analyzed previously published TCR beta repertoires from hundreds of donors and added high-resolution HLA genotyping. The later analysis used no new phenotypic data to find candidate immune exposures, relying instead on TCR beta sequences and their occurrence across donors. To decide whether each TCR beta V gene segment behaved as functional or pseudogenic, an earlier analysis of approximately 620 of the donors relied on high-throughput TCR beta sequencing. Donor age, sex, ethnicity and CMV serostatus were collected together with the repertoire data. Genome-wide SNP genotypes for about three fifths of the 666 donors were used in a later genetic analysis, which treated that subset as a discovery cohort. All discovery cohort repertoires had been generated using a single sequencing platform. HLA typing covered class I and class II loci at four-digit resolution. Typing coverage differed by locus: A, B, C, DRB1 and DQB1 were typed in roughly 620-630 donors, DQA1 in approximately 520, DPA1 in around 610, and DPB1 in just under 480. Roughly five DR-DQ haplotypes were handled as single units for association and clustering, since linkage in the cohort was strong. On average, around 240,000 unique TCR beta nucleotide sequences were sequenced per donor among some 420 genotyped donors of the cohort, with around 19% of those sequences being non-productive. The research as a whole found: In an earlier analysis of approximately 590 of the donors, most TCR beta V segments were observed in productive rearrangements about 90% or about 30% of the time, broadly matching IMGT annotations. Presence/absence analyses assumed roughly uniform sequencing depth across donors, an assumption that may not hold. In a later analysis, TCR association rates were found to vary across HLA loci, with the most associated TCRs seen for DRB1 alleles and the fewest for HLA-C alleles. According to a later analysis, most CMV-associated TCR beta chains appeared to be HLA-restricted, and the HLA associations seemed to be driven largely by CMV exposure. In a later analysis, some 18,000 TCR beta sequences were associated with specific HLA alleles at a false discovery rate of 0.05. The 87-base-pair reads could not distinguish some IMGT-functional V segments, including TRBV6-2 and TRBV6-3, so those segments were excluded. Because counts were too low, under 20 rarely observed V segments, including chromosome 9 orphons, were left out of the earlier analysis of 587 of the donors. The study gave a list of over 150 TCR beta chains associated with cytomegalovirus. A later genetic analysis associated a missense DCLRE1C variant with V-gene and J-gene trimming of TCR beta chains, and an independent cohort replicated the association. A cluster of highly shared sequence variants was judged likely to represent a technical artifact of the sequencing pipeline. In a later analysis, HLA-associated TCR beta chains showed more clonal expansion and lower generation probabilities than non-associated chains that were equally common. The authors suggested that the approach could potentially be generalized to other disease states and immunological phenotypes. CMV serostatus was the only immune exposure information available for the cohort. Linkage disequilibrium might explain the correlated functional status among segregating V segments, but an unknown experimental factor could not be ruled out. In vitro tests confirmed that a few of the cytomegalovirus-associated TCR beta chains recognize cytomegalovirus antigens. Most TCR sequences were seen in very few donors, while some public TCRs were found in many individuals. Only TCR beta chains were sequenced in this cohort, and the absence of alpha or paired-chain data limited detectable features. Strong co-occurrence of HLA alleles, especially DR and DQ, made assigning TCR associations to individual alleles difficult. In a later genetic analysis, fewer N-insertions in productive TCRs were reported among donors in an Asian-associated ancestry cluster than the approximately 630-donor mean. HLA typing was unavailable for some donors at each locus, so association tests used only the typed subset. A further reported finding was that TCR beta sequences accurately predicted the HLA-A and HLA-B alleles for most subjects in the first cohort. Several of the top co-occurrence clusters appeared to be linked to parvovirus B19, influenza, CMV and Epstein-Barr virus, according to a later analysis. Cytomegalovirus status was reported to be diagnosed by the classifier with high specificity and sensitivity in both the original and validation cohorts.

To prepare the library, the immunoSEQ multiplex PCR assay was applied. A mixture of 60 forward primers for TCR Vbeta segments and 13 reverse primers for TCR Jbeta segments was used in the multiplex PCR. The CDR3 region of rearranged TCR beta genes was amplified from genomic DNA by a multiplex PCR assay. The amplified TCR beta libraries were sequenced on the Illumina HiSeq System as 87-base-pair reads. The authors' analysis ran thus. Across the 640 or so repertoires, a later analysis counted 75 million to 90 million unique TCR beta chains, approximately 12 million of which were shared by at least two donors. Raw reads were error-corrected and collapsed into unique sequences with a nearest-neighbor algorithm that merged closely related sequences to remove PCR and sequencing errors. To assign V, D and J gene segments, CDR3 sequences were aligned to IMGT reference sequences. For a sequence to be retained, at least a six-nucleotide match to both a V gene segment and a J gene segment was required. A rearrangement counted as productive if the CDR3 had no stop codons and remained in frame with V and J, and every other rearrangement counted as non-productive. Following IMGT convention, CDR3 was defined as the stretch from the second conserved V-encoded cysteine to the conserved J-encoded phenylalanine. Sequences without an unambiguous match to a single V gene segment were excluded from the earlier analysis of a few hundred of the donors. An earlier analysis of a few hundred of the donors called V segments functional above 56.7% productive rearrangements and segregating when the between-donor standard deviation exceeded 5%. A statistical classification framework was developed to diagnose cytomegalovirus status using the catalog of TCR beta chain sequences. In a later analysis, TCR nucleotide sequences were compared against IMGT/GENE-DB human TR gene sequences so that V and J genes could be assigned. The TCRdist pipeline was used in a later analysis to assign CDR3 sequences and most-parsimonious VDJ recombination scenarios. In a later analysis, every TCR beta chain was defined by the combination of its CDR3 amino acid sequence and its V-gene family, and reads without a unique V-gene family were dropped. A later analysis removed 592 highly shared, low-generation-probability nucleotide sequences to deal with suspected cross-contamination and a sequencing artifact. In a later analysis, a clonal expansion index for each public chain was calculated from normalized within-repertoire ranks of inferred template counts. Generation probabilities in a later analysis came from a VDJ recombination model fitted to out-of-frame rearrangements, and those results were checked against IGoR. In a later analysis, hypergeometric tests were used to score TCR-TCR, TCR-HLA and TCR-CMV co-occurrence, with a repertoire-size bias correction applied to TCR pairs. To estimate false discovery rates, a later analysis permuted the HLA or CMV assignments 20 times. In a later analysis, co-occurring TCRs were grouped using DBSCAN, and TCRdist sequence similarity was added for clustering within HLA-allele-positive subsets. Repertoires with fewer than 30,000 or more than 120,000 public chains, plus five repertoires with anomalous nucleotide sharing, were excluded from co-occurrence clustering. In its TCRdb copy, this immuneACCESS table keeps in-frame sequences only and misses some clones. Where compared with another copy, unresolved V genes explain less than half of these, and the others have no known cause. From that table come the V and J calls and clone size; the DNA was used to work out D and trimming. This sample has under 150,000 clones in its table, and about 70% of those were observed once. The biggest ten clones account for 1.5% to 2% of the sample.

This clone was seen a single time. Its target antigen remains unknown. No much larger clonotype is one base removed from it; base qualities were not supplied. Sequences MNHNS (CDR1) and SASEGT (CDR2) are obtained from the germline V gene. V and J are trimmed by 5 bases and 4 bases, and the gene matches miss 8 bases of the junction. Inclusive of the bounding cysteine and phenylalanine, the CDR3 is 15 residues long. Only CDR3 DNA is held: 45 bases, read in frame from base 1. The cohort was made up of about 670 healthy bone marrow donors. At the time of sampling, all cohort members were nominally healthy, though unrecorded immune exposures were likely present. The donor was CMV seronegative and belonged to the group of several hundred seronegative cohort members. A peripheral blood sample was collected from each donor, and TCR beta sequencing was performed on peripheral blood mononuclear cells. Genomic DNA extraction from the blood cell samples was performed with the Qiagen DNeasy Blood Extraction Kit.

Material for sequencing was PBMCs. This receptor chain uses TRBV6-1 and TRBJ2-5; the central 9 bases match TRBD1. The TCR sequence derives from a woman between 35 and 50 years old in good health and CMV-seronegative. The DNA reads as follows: TGTGCCAGCAGTTGGGACAGGGAATTAGGAGAGACCCAGTACTTC. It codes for CASSWDRELGETQYF.